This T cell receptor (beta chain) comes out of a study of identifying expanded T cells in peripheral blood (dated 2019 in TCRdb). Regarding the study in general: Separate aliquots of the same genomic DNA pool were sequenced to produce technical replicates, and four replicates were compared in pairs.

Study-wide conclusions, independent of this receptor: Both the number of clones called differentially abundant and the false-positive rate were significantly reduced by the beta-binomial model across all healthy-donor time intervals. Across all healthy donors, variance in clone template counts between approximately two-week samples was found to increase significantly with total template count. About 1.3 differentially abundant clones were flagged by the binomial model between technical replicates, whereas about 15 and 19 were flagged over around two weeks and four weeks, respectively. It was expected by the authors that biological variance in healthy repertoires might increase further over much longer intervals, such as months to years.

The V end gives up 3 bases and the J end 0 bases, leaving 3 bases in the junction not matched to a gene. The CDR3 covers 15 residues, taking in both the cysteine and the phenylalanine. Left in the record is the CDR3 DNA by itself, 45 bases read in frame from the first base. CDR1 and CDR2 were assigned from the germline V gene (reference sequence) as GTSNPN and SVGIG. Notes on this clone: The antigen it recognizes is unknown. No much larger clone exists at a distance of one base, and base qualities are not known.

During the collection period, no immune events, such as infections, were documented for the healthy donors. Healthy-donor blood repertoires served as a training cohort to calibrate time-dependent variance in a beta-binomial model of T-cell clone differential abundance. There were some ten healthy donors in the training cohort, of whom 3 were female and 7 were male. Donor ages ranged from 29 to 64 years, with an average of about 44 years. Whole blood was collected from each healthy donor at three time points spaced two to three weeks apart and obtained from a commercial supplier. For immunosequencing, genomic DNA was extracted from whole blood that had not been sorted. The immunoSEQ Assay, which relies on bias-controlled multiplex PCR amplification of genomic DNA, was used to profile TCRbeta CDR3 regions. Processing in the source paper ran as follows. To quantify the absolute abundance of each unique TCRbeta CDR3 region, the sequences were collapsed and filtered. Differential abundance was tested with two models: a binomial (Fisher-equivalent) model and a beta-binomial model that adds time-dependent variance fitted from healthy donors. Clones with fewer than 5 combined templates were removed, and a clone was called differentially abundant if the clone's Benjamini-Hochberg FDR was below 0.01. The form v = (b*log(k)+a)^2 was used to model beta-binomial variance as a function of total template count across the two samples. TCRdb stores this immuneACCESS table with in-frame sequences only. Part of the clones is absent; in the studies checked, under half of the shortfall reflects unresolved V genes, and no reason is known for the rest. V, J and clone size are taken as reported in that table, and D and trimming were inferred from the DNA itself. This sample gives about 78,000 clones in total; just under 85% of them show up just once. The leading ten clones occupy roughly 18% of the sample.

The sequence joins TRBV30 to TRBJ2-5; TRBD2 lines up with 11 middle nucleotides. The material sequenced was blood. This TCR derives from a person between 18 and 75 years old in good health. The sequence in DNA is TGTGCCTGGAGGGGACTAGCGGAGTACCAAGAGACCCAGTACTTC. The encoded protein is CAWRGLAEYQETQYF.